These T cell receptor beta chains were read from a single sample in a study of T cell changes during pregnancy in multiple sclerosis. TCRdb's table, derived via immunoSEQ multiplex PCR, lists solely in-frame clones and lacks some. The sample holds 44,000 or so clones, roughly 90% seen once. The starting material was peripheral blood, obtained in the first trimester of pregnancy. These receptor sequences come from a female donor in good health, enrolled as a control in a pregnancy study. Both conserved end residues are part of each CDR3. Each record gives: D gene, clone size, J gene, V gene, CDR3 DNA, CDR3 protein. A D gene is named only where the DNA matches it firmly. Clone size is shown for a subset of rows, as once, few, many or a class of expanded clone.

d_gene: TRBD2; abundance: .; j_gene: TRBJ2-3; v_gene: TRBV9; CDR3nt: TGTGCCAGCAGCGTAAGCGGGGGCACAGATACGCAGTATTTT; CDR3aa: CASSVSGGTDTQYF
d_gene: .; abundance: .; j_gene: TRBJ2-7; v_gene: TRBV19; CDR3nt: TGTGCCAGTAGTATAGATCTAGAGACTCCCGGGGGCGAGCAGTACTTC; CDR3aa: CASSIDLETPGGEQYF
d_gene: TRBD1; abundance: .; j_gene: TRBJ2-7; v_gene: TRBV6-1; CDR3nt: TGTGCCAGCAGTGACCCAGCGACAGGGGCCTACGAGCAGTACTTC; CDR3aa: CASSDPATGAYEQYF
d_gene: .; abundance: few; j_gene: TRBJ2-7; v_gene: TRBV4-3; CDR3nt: TGCGCCAGCAGCCAAGATCCAGGGTGGGAGCAGTACTTC; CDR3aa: CASSQDPGWEQYF
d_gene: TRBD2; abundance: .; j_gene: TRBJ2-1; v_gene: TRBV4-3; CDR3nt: TGCGCCAGCAGCCAATCCGGGGGGACCTACAATGAGCAGTTCTTC; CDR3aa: CASSQSGGTYNEQFF
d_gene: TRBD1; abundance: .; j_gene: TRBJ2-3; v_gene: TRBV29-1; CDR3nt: TGCAGCGCCGGACAGGGGGAAGATACGCAGTATTTT; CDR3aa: CSAGQGEDTQYF
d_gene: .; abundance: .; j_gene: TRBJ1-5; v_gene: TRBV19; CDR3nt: TGTGCCAGTAGTATCGGTACAGGGTGGAATCAGCCCCAGCATTTT; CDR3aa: CASSIGTGWNQPQHF
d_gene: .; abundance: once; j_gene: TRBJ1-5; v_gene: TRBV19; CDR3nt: TGTGCCAGTAGTAGGACAGTCTTCAATCAGCCCCAGCATTTT; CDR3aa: CASSRTVFNQPQHF
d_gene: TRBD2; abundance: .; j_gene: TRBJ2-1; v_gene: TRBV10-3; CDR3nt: TGTGCCATCAGTGAATTTAGCGGGAGTGGGGTCAATGAGCAGTTCTTC; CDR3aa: CAISEFSGSGVNEQFF
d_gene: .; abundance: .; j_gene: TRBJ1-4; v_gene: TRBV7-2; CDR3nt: TGTGCCAGCAGCTTAGATAGGGGGAGTGAAAAACTGTTTTTT; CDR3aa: CASSLDRGSEKLFF
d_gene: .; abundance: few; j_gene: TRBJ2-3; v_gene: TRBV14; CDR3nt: TGTGCCAGCAGCCCCTTCCCAGATACGCAGTATTTT; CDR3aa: CASSPFPDTQYF
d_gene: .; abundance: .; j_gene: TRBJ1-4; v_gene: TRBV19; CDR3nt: TGTGCCAGTAGTATGGGGGGTACGCATGAAAAACTGTTTTTT; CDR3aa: CASSMGGTHEKLFF
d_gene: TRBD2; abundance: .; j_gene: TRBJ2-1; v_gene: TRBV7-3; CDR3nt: TGTGCCAGCAGCCCCCGTAGCGGGGGGGTCTCCTACAATGAGCAGTTCTTC; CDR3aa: CASSPRSGGVSYNEQFF
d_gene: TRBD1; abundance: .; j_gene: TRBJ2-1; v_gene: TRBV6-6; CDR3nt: TGTGCCAGCAGTTACTCGACCCCGACAGGGGGGGAGCAGTTCTTC; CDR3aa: CASSYSTPTGGEQFF
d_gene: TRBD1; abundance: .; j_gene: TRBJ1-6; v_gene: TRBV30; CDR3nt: TGTGCCTCGCTTCCGGGACAGGGGCTTCTCTCCTATAATTCACCCCTCCACTTT; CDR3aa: CASLPGQGLLSYNSPLHF
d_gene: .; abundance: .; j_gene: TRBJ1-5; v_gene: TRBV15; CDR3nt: TGTGCCACCAGTAATTATCAGGGGCACAATCAGCCCCAGCATTTT; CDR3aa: CATSNYQGHNQPQHF
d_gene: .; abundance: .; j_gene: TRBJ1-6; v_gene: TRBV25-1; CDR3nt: TGTGCCAGCAGTGAAGGTGGCAATTCACCCCTCCACTTT; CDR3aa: CASSEGGNSPLHF
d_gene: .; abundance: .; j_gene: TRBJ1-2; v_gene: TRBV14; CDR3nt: TGTGCCAGCAGCCAATGGCAAATCGATGGCTACACCTTC; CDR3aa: CASSQWQIDGYTF
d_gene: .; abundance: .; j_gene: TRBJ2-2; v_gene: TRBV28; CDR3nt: TGTGCCAGCAGTTTGAGCTCCGAGGGCACCGGGGAGCTGTTTTTT; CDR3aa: CASSLSSEGTGELFF
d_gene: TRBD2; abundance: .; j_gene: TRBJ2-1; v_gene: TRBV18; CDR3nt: TGTGCCAGCTCCCCGGGACTAGCGGGAACTTCTGAGCAGTTCTTC; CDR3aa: CASSPGLAGTSEQFF
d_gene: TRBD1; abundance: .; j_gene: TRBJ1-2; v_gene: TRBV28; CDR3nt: TGTGCCAGCAGTCCCTACCCGGCAGGGGGCTCCTATGGCTACACCTTC; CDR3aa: CASSPYPAGGSYGYTF
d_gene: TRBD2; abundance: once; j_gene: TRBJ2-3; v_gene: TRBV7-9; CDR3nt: TGTGCCAGCAGCAATCTAGGGGCTAGCGGGTTACTGCCGGATACGCAGTATTTT; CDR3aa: CASSNLGASGLLPDTQYF
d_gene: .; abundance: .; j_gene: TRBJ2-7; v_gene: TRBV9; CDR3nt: TGTGCCAGCAGCGTAGAGGGCAGGGTGGGGAATGAGCAGTACTTC; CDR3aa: CASSVEGRVGNEQYF
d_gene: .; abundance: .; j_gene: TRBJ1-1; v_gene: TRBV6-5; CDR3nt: TGTGCCAGCAGTGGAGGGGAGGGCACTGAAGCTTTCTTT; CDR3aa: CASSGGEGTEAFF
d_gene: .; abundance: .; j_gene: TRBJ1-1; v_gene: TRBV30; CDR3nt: TGTGCCTGGAGTCAAGGACAGTGGAACACTGAAGCTTTCTTT; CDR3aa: CAWSQGQWNTEAFF
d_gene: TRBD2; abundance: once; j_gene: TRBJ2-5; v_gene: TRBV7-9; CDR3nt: TGTGCCAGCAGCTTACGCCAGGGAGGGGAGACCCAGTACTTC; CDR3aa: CASSLRQGGETQYF
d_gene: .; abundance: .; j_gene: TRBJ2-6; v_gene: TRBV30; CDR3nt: TGTGCCTGGAAAGGGGTGGGGGGCTCTGGGGCCAACGTCCTGACTTTC; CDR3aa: CAWKGVGGSGANVLTF
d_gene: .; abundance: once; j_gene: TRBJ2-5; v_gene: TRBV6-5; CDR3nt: TGTGCCGTAACAGTCTCCCAAGAGACCCAGTACTTC; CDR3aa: CAVTVSQETQYF
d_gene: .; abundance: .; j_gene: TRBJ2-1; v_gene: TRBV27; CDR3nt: TGTGCCAGCAGTTACATAGGGGCCTCGAATGAGCAGTTCTTC; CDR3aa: CASSYIGASNEQFF
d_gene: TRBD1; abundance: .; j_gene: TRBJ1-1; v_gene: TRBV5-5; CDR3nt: TGTGCCAGCAGCGAGACAGGGGATACTGAAGCTTTCTTT; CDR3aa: CASSETGDTEAFF
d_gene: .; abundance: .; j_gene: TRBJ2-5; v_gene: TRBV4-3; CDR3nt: TGCGCCAGCAGCCAAGAGGAGTATGGTTATCGGCAAGAGACCCAGTACTTC; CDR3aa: CASSQEEYGYRQETQYF
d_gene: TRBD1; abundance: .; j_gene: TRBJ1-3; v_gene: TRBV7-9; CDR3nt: TGTGCCAGCAGCTCACAGGGGCGCTCTGGAAACACCATATATTTT; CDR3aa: CASSSQGRSGNTIYF
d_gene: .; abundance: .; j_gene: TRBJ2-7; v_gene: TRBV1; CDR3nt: TGCACCAGCAGCCAAGTTATAGGACTAGCGGGGGGGCCCGCCTACGAGCAGTACTTC; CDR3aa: CTSSQVIGLAGGPAYEQYF
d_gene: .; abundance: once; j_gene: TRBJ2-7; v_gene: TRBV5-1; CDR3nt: TGCGCCAGCAGTTCGGGCCAAGGGGCCTACGAGCAGTACTTC; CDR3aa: CASSSGQGAYEQYF
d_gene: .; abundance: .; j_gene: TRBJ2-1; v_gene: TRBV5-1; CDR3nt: TGCGCCAGCAGCTTGGGTCAGGGTGAGCAGTTCTTC; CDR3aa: CASSLGQGEQFF
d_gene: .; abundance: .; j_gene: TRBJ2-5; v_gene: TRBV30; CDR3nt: TGTGCCTGGTGCCGCGGGGGCACGGAGACCCAGTACTTC; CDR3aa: CAWCRGGTETQYF
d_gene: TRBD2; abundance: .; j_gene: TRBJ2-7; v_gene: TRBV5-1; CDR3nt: TGCGCCAGCAGACCAGCGGGAGCCGCTTACGAGCAGTACTTC; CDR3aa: CASRPAGAAYEQYF
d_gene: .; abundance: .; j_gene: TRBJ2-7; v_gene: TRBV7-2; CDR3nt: TGTGCCAGCAGCCTCGAGTACGAGCAGTACTTC; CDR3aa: CASSLEYEQYF
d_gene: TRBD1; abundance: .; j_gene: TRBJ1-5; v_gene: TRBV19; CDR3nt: TGTGCCAGTAGTTTCCTACAGGGGGCAAGCAATCAGCCCCAGCATTTT; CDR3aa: CASSFLQGASNQPQHF
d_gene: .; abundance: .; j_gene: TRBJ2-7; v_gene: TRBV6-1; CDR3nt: TGTGCCAGCAGTGAACCTACAGGGTTTTCCTCCTACGAGCAGTACTTC; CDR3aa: CASSEPTGFSSYEQYF
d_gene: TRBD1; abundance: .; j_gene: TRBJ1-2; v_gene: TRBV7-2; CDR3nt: TGTGCCAGCACCGGCACCCCCGCCTCAGGGGGCTTTGGCTACACCTTC; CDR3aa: CASTGTPASGGFGYTF
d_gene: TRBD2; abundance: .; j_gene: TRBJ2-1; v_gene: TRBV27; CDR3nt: TGTGCCAGCAGTTTAGGTTGGGCGGGGGGGCTGTACAATGAGCAGTTCTTC; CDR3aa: CASSLGWAGGLYNEQFF
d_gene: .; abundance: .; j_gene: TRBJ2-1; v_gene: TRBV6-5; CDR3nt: TGTGCCAGCAGGAGTAGGGACACGACCCTTGAGCAGTTCTTC; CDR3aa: CASRSRDTTLEQFF
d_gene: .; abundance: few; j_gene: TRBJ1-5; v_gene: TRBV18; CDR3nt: TGTGCCAGCTCGCGGGACGGGGAAGATCAGCCCCAGCATTTT; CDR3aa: CASSRDGEDQPQHF
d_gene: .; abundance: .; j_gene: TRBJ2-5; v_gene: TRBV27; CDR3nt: TGTGCCAGCACCGCTACTTCGGGTGCATTCGGGACCCAGTACTTC; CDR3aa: CASTATSGAFGTQYF
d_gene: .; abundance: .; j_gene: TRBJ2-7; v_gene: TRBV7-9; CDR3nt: TGTGCCAGCAGCTTAGCCCTTGACGGACTCGCTCCGTACGAGCAGTACTTC; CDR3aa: CASSLALDGLAPYEQYF
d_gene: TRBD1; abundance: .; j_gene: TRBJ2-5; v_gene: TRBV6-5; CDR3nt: TGTGCCAGCAGTTACTCGACAGGGGCCCAAGAGACCCAGTACTTC; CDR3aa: CASSYSTGAQETQYF
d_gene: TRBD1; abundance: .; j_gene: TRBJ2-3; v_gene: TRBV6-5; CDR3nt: TGTGCCAGCGCAGGGGGCTCTGGAGATACGCAGTATTTT; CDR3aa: CASAGGSGDTQYF
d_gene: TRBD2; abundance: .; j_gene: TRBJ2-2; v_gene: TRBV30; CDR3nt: TGTGCCTGGAGTCGTCAGCTAGCGGGAGGAGGGGAGCTGTTTTTT; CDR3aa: CAWSRQLAGGGELFF
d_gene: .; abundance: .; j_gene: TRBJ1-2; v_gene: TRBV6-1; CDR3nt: TGTGCCAGCAGTGAAGAAGCGACCTTTGGAGGGATAGCTAACTATGGCTACACCTTC; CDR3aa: CASSEEATFGGIANYGYTF
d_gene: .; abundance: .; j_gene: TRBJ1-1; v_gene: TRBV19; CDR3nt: TGTGCCAGTAGTACCGGAGCCAACACTGAAGCTTTCTTT; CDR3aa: CASSTGANTEAFF
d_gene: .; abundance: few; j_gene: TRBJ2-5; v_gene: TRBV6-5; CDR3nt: TGTGCCAGCAGTTCCCCGAGTTTCAGGGAAGAGACCCAGTACTTC; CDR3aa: CASSSPSFREETQYF
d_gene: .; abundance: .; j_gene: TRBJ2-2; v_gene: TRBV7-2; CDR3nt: TGTGCCAGCAGCTTAACCCGAGTCGGGGAGCTGTTTTTT; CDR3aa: CASSLTRVGELFF